The clone carrying this T cell receptor (beta chain) was seen only a few times. Its antigen is unknown. The data are from a study of T cell responses to AZD1222 COVID-19 vaccine. Study observations and caveats: At study baseline, merely six AZD1222 recipients were seropositive. Spike-specific TCR breadth rose after two AZD1222 doses, and depth rose as well.

V dropped 5 bases and J dropped 4 bases, with 27 bases sitting between them. This CDR3 region has 18 residues. Germline assignment: CDR1 SEHNR and CDR2 FQNEAQ (reference sequence). Profiling relied on immunoSEQ multiplex PCR, and the TCRdb table lists in-frame clones only, not all of them. The sample shows some 84,000 clones, around 85% of them seen only once. Timing groups of about 4 and about 12 weeks for second doses were pooled. The chain carries TRBV7-9 and TRBJ2-7; no clear D gene. The sequenced sample was peripheral blood, obtained 28 days after the second AZD1222 dose. The origin of this receptor is an adult who received the AZD1222 COVID-19 vaccine. This CDR3 is CASSPPWTQALFSYEQYF. The CDR3 DNA reads TGTGCCAGCAGCCCGCCCTGGACGCAGGCTCTATTTTCTTACGAGCAGTACTTC.